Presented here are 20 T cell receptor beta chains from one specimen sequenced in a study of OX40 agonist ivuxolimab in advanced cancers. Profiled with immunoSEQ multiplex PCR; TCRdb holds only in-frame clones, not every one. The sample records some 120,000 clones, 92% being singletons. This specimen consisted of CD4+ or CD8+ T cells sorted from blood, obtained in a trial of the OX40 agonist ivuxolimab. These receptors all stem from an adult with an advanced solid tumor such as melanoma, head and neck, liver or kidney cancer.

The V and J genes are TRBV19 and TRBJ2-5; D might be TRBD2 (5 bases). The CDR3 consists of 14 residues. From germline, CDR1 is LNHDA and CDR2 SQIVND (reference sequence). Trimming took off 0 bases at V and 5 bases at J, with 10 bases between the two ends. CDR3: CASSIDPQRETQYF. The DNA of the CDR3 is TGTGCCAGTAGTATAGATCCCCAGCGGGAGACCCAGTACTTC.

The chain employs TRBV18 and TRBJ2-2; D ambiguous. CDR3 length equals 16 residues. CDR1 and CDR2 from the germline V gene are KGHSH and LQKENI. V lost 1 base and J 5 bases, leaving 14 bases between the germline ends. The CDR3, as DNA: TGTGCCAGCTCACCACTTCGAGCCACCGGAACCGGGGAGCTGTTTTTT. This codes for CASSPLRATGTGELFF.

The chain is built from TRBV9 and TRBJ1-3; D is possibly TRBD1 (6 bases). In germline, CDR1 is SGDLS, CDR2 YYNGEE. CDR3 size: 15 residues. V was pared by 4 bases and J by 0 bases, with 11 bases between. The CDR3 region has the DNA TGTGCCAGCAGCCCGGACAGACCCTCTGGAAACACCATATATTTT. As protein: CASSPDRPSGNTIYF. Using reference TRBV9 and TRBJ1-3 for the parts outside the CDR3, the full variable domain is DSGVTQTPKHLITATGQRVTLRCSPRSGDLSVYWYQQSLDQGLQFLIQYYNGEERAKGNILERFSAQQFPDLHSELNLSSLELGDSALYFCASSPDRPSGNTIYFGEGSWLTVV.

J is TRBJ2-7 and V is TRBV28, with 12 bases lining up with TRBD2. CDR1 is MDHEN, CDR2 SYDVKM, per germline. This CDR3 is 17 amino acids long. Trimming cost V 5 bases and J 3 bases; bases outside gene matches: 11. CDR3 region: CASSAPGTSGSYYEQYF. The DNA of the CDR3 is TGTGCCAGCAGTGCACCCGGGACTAGCGGGTCCTACTACGAGCAGTACTTC.

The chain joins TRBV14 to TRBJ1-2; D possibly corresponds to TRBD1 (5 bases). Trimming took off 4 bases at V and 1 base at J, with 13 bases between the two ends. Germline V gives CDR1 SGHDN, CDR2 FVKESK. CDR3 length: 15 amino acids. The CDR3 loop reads CASSRRAGLNYGYTF. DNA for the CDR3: TGTGCCAGCAGCCGACGGGCGGGGCTTAACTATGGCTACACCTTC.

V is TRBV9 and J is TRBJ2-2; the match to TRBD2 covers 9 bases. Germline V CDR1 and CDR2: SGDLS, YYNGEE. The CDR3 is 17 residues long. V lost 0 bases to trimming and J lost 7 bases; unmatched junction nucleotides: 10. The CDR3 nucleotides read TGTGCCAGCAGCGTAGCTGGCGGGAGGGCCCTGAACGGGGAGCTGTTTTTT. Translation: CASSVAGGRALNGELFF.

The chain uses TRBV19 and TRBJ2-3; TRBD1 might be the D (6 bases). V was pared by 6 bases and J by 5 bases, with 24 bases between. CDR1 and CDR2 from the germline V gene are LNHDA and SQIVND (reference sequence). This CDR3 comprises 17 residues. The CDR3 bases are TGTGCCAGTAGGGCCCGTTCCAGGGGTAATAAGGGAGATACGCAGTATTTT. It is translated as CASRARSRGNKGDTQYF.

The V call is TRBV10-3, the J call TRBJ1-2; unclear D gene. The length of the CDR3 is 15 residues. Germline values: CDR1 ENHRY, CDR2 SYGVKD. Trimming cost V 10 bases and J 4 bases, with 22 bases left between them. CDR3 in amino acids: CATIPDVVPPYGYTF. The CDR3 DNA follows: TGTGCCACCATCCCCGACGTAGTCCCGCCCTATGGCTACACCTTC.

The DNA for the CDR3 is TGTGCCAGCAGCGTACAAGAGTACAATGAGCAGTTCTTC. It is translated as CASSVQEYNEQFF. This sequence joins TRBV9 and TRBJ2-1; D gene ambiguous. The CDR3 contains 13 residues. Germline V lookup: CDR1 SGDLS, CDR2 YYNGEE. V lost 1 base and J lost 4, with 6 bases in between.

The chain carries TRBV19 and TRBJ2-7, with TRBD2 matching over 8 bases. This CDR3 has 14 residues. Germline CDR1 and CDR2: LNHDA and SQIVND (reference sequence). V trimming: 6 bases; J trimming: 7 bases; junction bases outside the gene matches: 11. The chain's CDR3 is CASSSVGGVLEQYF. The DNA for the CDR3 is TGTGCCAGTAGCTCGGTCGGGGGGGTGTTAGAGCAGTACTTC.

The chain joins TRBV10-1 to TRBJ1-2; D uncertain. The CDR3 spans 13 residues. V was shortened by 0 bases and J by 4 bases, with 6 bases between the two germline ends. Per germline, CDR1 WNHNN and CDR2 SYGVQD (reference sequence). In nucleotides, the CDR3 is TGCGCCAGCAGTGAGTCGGAAGGCTATGGCTACACCTTC. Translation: CASSESEGYGYTF.

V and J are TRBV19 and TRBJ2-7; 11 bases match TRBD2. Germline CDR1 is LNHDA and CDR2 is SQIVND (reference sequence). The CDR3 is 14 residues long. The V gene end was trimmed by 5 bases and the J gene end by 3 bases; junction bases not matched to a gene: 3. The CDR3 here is CASSSLAGGYEQYF. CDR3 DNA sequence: TGTGCCAGTAGTTCCCTAGCGGGAGGCTACGAGCAGTACTTC.

The CDR3 region has the DNA TGTGCCAGCAGCAAATTAATTGGACCACTCTTGAGCCATAGCAATCAGCCCCAGCATTTT. This codes for CASSKLIGPLLSHSNQPQHF. The chain uses TRBV21-1 and TRBJ1-5. TRBV21-1 is annotated as a pseudogene. This CDR3 is 20 amino acids long.

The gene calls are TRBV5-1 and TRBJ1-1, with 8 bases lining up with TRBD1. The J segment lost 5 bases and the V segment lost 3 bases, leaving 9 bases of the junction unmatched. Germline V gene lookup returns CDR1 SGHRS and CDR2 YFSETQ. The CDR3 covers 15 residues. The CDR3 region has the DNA TGCGCCAGCAGCTCGGAACAGGGGGTCGGGACTGAAGCTTTCTTT. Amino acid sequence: CASSSEQGVGTEAFF.

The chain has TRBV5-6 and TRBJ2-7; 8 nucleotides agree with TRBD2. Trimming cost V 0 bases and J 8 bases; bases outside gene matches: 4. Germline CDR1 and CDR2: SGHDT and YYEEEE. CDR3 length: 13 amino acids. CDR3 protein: CASSLAGGGQQYF. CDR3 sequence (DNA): TGTGCCAGCAGCTTGGCCGGGGGGGGCCAGCAGTACTTC. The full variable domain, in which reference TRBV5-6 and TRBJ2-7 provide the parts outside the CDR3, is DAGVTQSPTHLIKTRGQQVTLRCSPKSGHDTVSWYQQALGQGPQFIFQYYEEEERQRGNFPDRFSGHQFPNYSSELNVNALLLGDSALYLCASSLAGGGQQYFGPGTRLTVT.

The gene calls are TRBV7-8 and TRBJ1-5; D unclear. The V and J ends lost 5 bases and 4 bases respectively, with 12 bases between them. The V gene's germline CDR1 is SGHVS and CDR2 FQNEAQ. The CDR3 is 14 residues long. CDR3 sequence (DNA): TGTGCCAGCAGCCCCCGGCAGGAGAATCAGCCCCAGCATTTT. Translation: CASSPRQENQPQHF.

The CDR3 DNA sequence: TGTGCCAGTAGTCCCTGGGACAGGGTGAGGGAAAATCAGCCCCAGCATTTT. Translating it yields CASSPWDRVRENQPQHF. V gene TRBV19 combines with J gene TRBJ1-5, with 9 bases fitting TRBD1. The CDR3 length is 17 residues. Per the germline V gene, CDR1 is LNHDA and CDR2 is SQIVND (reference sequence). V shed 5 bases, J shed 4 bases, and the junction held 12 bases outside the gene matches.

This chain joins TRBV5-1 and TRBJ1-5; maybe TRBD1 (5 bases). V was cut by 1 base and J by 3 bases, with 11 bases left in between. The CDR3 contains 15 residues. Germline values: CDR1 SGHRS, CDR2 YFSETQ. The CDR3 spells CASSLQGATNQPQHF. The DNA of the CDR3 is TGCGCCAGCAGCTTGCAAGGGGCTACCAATCAGCCCCAGCATTTT.

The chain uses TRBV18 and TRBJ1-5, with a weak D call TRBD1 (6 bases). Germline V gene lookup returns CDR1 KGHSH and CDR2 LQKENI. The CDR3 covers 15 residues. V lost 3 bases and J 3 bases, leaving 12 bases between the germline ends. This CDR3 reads CASSPNRDANQPQHF. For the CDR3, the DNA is TGTGCCAGCTCACCCAACAGGGACGCCAATCAGCCCCAGCATTTT.

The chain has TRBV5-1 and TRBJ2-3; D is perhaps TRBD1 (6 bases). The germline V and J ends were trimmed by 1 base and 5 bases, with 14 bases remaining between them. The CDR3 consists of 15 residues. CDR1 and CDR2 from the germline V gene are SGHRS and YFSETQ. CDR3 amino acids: CASSLWGLALDTQYF. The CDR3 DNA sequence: TGCGCCAGCAGCTTGTGGGGGCTAGCCCTAGATACGCAGTATTTT.